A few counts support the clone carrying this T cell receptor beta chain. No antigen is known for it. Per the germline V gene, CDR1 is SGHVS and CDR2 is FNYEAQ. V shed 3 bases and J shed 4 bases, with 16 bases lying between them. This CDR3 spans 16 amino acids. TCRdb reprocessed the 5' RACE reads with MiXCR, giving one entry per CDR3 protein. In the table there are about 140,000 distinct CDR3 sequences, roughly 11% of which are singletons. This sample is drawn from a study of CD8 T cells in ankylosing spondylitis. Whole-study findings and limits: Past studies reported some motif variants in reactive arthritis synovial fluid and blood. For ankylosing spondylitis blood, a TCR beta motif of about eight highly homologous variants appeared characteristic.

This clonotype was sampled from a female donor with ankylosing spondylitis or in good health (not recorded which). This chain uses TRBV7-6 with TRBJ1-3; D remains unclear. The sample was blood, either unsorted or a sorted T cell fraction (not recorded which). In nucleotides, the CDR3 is TGTGCCAGCAGCTTGTTTTCGCCCAGGTCGGGAAACACCATATATTTT. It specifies CASSLFSPRSGNTIYF.